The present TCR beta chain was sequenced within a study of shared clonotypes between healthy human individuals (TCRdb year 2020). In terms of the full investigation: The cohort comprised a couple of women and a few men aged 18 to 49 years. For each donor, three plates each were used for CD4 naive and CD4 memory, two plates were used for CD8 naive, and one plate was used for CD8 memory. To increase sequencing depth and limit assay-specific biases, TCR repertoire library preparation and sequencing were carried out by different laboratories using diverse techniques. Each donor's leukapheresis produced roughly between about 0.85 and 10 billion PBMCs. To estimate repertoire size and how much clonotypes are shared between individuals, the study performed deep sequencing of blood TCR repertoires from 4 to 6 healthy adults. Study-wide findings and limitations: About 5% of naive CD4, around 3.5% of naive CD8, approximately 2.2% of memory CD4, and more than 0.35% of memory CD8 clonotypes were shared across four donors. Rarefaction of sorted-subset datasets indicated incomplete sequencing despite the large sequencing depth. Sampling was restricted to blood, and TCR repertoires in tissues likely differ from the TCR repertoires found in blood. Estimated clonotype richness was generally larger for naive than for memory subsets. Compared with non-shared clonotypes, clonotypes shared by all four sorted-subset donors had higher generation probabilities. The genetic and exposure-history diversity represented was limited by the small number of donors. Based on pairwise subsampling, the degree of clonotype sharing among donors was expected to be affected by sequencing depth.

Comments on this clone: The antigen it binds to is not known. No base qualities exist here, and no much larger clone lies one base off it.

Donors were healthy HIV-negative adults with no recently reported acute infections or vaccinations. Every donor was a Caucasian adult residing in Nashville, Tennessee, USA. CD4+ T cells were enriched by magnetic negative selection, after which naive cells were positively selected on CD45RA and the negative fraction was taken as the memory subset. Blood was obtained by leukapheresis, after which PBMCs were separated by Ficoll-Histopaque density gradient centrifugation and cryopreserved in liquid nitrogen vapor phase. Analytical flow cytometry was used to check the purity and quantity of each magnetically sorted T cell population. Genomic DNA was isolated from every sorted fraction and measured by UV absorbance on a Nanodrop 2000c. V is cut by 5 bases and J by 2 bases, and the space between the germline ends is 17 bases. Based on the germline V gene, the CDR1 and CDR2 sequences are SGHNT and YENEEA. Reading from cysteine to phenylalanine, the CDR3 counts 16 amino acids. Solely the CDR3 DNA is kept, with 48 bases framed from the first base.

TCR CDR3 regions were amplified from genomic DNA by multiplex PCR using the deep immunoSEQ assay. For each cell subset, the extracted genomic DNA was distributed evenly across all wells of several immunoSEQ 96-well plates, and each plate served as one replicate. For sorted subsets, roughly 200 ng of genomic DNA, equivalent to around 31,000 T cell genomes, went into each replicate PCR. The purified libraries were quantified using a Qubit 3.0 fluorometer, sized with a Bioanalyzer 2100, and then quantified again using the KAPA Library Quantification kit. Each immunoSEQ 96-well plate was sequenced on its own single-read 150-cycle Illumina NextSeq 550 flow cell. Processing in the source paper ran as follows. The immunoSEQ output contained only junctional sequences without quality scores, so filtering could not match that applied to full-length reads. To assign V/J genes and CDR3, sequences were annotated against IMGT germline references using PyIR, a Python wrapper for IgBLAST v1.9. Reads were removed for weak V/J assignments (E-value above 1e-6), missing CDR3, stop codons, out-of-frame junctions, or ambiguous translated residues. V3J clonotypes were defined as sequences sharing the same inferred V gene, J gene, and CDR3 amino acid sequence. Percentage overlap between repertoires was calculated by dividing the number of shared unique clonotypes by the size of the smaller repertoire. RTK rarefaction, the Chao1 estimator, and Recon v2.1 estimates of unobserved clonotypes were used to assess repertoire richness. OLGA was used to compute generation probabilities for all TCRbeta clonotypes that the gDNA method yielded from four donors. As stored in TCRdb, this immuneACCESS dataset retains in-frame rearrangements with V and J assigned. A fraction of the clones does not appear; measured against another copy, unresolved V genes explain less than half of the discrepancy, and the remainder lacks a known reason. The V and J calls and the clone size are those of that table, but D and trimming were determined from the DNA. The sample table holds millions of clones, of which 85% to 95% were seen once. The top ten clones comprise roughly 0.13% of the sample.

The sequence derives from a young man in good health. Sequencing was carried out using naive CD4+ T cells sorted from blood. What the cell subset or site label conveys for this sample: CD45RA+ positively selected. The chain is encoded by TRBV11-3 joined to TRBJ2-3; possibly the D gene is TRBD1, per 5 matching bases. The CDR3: CASSPSRDRLTDTQYF. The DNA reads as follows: TGTGCCAGCAGCCCTAGTCGCGACAGACTCACAGATACGCAGTATTTT.